The entry that follows covers one T cell receptor (beta chain) sequence. Its antigen is unknown. Germline-derived CDR1 and CDR2 are SNHLY and FYNNEI. There are 13 residues in the CDR3. V shed 7 bases and J 7 bases; nucleotides not matched to a gene: 5. The authors ran a second PCR of roughly 6 to 12 cycles using a sample-barcoded 5' primer and a J-beta primer mix. One entry per CDR3 protein results from TCRdb running MiXCR on the 5' RACE reads. The table lists 700,000 or so distinct CDR3 sequences, about 43% of them singletons. This entry belongs to a study of blood T cells in healthy people across ages. Across the whole study: With template switching, about one barcoded beta molecule was captured per two T cells. Study-level findings and limits: Older age coincided with a roughly linear decline in TCR beta diversity per million T cells.

They isolated at least 6.5 million PBMCs from each sample. The origin of this receptor is a man older than 75 in good health. The specimen sequenced was blood. V and J are TRBV2 and TRBJ2-1; 9 positions match TRBD1. CDR3 amino acids: CASKGQGFNEQFF. Here the CDR3 DNA reads TGTGCCAGCAAGGGACAGGGTTTTAATGAGCAGTTCTTC.